Presented here are 10 T cell receptor beta chains from one specimen sequenced in a study of cytomegalovirus exposure and HLA in healthy donors. The PCR had 60 Vbeta and 13 Jbeta primers. Clones were sequenced by immunoSEQ multiplex PCR, and TCRdb holds only the in-frame ones, with some missing. The sample totals 80,000 or so clones. Specimen: PBMCs. Receptors were obtained from a woman younger than 45 in good health and CMV-seronegative.

The chain uses TRBV6-1 and TRBJ1-2; D unclear. CDR1 is MNHNS, CDR2 SASEGT, per germline. CDR3 size: 12 residues. V was pared by 5 bases and J by 6 bases, with 10 bases between. This chain's CDR3 is CASSSGGDGYTF. CDR3 nucleotide sequence: TGTGCCAGCAGTTCAGGAGGAGATGGCTACACCTTC.

The chain joins TRBV15 to TRBJ1-5; TRBD1 matches 9 bases. Germline-derived CDR1 and CDR2 are LNHNV and YYDKDF (reference sequence). Germline trimming cut 0 bases from V and 7 bases from J; bases unmatched to any gene: 7. The CDR3 totals 16 residues. The CDR3: CATSRERTGARQPQHF. The CDR3 nucleotides read TGTGCCACCAGCAGAGAACGGACAGGGGCTCGCCAGCCCCAGCATTTT. The whole variable domain, filled in from reference TRBV15 and TRBJ1-5, reads DAMVIQNPRYQVTQFGKPVTLSCSQTLNHNVMYWYQQKSSQAPKLLFHYYDKDFNNEADTPDNFQSRRPNTSFCFLDIRSPGLGDTAMYLCATSRERTGARQPQHFGDGTRLSIL.

This chain joins TRBV13 and TRBJ2-3, with 8 bases identical to TRBD2. The CDR3 runs 15 residues. V gave up 4 bases and J gave up 5 bases; unmatched junction bases: 8. CDR1 and CDR2 from the germline V gene are PRHDT and FYEKMQ (reference sequence). CDR3 coding DNA: TGTGCCAGCAGCTCGGGACTAGAGGATGGAGATACGCAGTATTTT. Residues: CASSSGLEDGDTQYF.

The DNA of the CDR3 is TGTGCCAGCTCACCCTCGGGACTAGCGGGAGGTACAGATACGCAGTATTTT. This encodes CASSPSGLAGGTDTQYF. The chain has TRBV18 and TRBJ2-3, with 15 bases aligning to TRBD2. This CDR3 is 17 amino acids long. CDR1 is KGHSH and CDR2 is LQKENI in the germline V gene. After removal of 3 bases from V and 3 bases from J, the junction contained 4 bases not matched to a gene.

The chain joins TRBV19 to TRBJ2-7, with D perhaps TRBD1 (6 bases). Germline CDR1 and CDR2: LNHDA and SQIVND (reference sequence). The CDR3 has 13 amino acids. Trimming cost V 5 bases and J 2 bases, with 10 bases left between them. CDR3 sequence: CASSSTGTYEQYF. The CDR3 DNA sequence: TGTGCCAGTAGTTCGACAGGAACCTACGAGCAGTACTTC.

V and J are TRBV7-2 and TRBJ1-6, with 10 bases lining up with TRBD1. Germline V gene lookup returns CDR1 SGHTA and CDR2 FQGNSA. J was trimmed by 0 bases and V by 1 base; bases with no gene match: 0. This CDR3 has 17 residues. CDR3 amino acids: CASSLGTGGSYNSPLHF. Written as DNA, the CDR3 is TGTGCCAGCAGCTTAGGGACAGGGGGCTCCTATAATTCACCCCTCCACTTT.

The chain couples TRBV11-2 to TRBJ1-1, with 8 bases that match TRBD1. The CDR3 has 14 amino acids. Germline-derived CDR1 and CDR2 are SGHAT and FQNNGV. J lost 1 base, V lost 4 bases, and 2 bases had no gene match. Written as DNA, the CDR3 is TGTGCCAGCAGCTACGGACAGGGGAACACTGAAGCTTTCTTT. Residues: CASSYGQGNTEAFF. The full variable domain, completed using reference TRBV11-2 and TRBJ1-1, is EAGVAQSPRYKIIEKRQSVAFWCNPISGHATLYWYQQILGQGPKLLIQFQNNGVVDDSQLPKDRFSAERLKGVDSTLKIQPAKLEDSAVYLCASSYGQGNTEAFFGQGTRLTVV.

The chain has TRBV18 and TRBJ1-1; tentatively, D is TRBD1 (6 bases). This CDR3 region has 13 residues. The V end was cut by 0 bases, the J end by 4 bases, with 6 bases between. Germline V gene lookup returns CDR1 KGHSH and CDR2 LQKENI. This CDR3 reads CASSPPGGTEAFF. DNA for the CDR3: TGTGCCAGCTCACCACCAGGGGGCACTGAAGCTTTCTTT. The whole variable domain, remainder taken from reference TRBV18 and TRBJ1-1, is NAGVMQNPRHLVRRRGQEARLRCSPMKGHSHVYWYRQLPEEGLKFMVYLQKENIIDESGMPKERFSAEFPKEGPSILRIQQVVRGDSAAYFCASSPPGGTEAFFGQGTRLTVV.

This rearrangement joins TRBV11-2 to TRBJ2-2, with D possibly matching TRBD2 (6 bases). The CDR3 runs 13 residues. V dropped 4 bases and J dropped 8 bases, with 11 bases sitting between them. Germline V gives CDR1 SGHAT, CDR2 FQNNGV. The DNA for the CDR3 is TGTGCCAGCAGCTCTTTGCTAGCGGGGGAGCTGTTTTTT. Amino acids: CASSSLLAGELFF.

The chain links TRBV29-1 to TRBJ1-1; 10 bases fit TRBD1. The CDR3 totals 14 residues. V trimming: 7 bases; J trimming: 4 bases; junction bases outside the gene matches: 9. Per the germline V gene, CDR1 is SQVTM and CDR2 is ANQGSEA. CDR3 in DNA: TGCAGCGCTATCGGACAGGGGGGTAGCACTGAAGCTTTCTTT. Translating gives CSAIGQGGSTEAFF. Full variable domain (rest looked up from reference TRBV29-1 and TRBJ1-1): SAVISQKPSRDICQRGTSLTIQCQVDSQVTMMFWYRQQPGQSLTLIATANQGSEATYESGFVIDKFPISRPNLTFSTLTVSNMSPEDSSIYLCSAIGQGGSTEAFFGQGTRLTVV.